This entry lists 9 T cell receptor beta chains sequenced from one sample in a study of cytomegalovirus exposure and HLA in healthy donors. PCR involved 60 Vbeta and 13 Jbeta primers. The protocol was immunoSEQ multiplex PCR, while the TCRdb copy is restricted to in-frame clones and leaves out a portion. The sample lists 150,000 to 200,000 clones; 65% to 85% were seen once. Sequencing was performed on PBMCs. These receptors originate from a man between 40 and 49 years old in good health and CMV-seropositive.

The V gene is TRBV7-2, the J gene TRBJ1-2; TRBD1 matches at 8 bases. Germline CDR1 SGHTA, CDR2 FQGNSA. V lost 4 bases and J lost 3; bases outside the gene matches: 13. The CDR3 is 17 residues long. The CDR3 DNA reads as TGTGCCAGCAGCTCGTACCAAACAGGGGACAGGCACTATGGCTACACCTTC. Its protein product is CASSSYQTGDRHYGYTF.

The chain links TRBV5-1 to TRBJ1-1, with D perhaps matching TRBD1 (5 bases). Trimming removed 0 bases at V and 4 bases at J, with 13 bases between. Germline CDR1 SGHRS, CDR2 YFSETQ. CDR3 length equals 15 residues. DNA for the CDR3: TGCGCCAGCAGCTTGGGCGGAGGGGCGGTCACTGAAGCTTTCTTT. Amino acid sequence: CASSLGGGAVTEAFF.

The chain employs TRBV9 and TRBJ1-2, with 7 bases matching TRBD1. This CDR3 region has 15 residues. With 4 bases clipped from V and 3 bases from J, the junction kept 9 bases outside the gene matches. Germline CDR1 and CDR2: SGDLS and YYNGEE. DNA for the CDR3: TGTGCCAGCAGCCCCGACAGGGCCATAGACTATGGCTACACCTTC. It codes for CASSPDRAIDYGYTF.

This clone came up a few times. This chain uses TRBV5-1 with TRBJ1-1; D gene unclear. Trimming removed 0 bases at V and 1 base at J, with 13 bases between. The CDR3 loop spans 16 amino acids. Germline V lookup: CDR1 SGHRS, CDR2 YFSETQ. CDR3 sequence (DNA): TGCGCCAGCAGCTTGGGGTGGGGAGGGAGGAACACTGAAGCTTTCTTT. As protein: CASSLGWGGRNTEAFF.

The chain couples TRBV4-1 to TRBJ2-3; D may be TRBD2 (6 bases). The germline V gene has CDR1 MGHRA and CDR2 YSYEKL. The CDR3 totals 16 residues. Trimming cost V 1 base and J 0 bases, with 11 bases left between them. The CDR3 DNA reads TGCGCCAGCAGCCAAGGGCCTAGCGAGAGCACAGATACGCAGTATTTT. Residues: CASSQGPSESTDTQYF.

The chain recombines TRBV30 with TRBJ2-5; the D gene is possibly TRBD2 (6 bases). This CDR3 is built from 13 residues. The ends were cut back, 3 bases at V and 4 bases at J, with 12 bases in the middle. CDR1 is GTSNPN and CDR2 is SVGIG in the germline V gene (reference sequence). The CDR3 is CAWSRQGGETQYF. CDR3 coding DNA: TGTGCCTGGAGCCGCCAGGGAGGAGAGACCCAGTACTTC.

The chain joins TRBV10-3 to TRBJ2-2; 7 nucleotides line up with TRBD2. This CDR3 contains 18 residues. Germline V gene sequence: CDR1 ENHRY, CDR2 SYGVKD. V was clipped by 2 bases and J by 4 bases; unmatched bases: 13. CDR3 nucleotides: TGTGCCATCAGTGAGCCCCCCAAAGTGGCGGGAGCCACCGGGGAGCTGTTTTTT. It translates to CAISEPPKVAGATGELFF.

The chain uses TRBV4-2 and TRBJ2-2; weak D call: TRBD1 (6 bases). The CDR3 totals 16 residues. Trimming removed 1 base at V and 5 bases at J, with 14 bases between. Germline V lookup: CDR1 LGHNA, CDR2 YNFKEQ. This CDR3 reads CASSQAAGQITGELFF. The CDR3 DNA reads TGTGCCAGCAGCCAAGCTGCAGGACAGATAACCGGGGAGCTGTTTTTT.

The chain couples TRBV27 to TRBJ1-1; D is possibly TRBD1 (5 bases). The CDR3 has 15 residues. In germline, CDR1 is MNHEY, CDR2 SMNVEV (reference sequence). Trimming took 7 bases from V and 6 from J, leaving 21 bases between them. CDR3 in DNA: TGTGCCAGCACCCCGGAGGGCAGGGTGTTTCCTGAAGCTTTCTTT. The encoded protein is CASTPEGRVFPEAFF.